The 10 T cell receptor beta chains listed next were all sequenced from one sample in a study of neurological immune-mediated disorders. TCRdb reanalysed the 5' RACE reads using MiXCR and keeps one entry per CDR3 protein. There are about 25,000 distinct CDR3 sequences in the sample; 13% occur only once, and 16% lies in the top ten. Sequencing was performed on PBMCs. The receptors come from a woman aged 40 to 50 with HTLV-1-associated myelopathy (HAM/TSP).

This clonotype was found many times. This CDR3 is CASSPPSGVNTGELFF. The CDR3 coding sequence is TGTGCCAGCAGCCCCCCTAGCGGGGTGAACACCGGGGAGCTGTTTTTT. This sequence joins TRBV4-2 and TRBJ2-2, with 9 bases aligning to TRBD2. This CDR3 has 16 residues. Trimming removed 4 bases from V and 1 base from J; junction bases left unmatched: 4. Germline assignment: CDR1 LGHNA and CDR2 YNFKEQ.

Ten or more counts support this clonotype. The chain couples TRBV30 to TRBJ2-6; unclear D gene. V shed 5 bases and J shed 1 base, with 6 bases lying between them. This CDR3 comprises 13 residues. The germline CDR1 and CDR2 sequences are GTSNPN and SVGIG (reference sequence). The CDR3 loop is CAWGNSGANVLTF. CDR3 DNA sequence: TGTGCCTGGGGCAATTCTGGGGCCAACGTCCTGACTTTC.

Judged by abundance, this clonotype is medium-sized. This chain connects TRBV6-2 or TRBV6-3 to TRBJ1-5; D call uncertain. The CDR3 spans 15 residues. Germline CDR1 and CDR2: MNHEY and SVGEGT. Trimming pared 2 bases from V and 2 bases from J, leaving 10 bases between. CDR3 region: CASSYIGLRNQPQHF. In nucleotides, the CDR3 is TGTGCCAGCAGTTACATAGGACTCCGCAATCAGCCCCAGCATTTT.

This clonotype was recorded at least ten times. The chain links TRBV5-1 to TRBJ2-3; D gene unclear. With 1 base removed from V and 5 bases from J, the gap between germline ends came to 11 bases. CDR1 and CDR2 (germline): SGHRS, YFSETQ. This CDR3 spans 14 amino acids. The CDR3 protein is CASSLIPPGDTQYF. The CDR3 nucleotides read TGCGCCAGCAGCTTGATCCCCCCGGGAGATACGCAGTATTTT.

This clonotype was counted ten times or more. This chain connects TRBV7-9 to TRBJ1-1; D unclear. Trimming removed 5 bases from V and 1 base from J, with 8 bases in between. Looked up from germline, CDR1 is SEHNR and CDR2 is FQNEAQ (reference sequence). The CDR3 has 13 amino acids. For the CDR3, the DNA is TGTGCCAGCAGCCACGACGGGAACACTGAAGCTTTCTTT. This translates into CASSHDGNTEAFF. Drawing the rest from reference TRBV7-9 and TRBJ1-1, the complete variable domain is DTGVSQNPRHKITKRGQNVTFRCDPISEHNRLYWYRQTLGQGPEFLTYFQNEAQLEKSRLLSDRFSAERPKGSFSTLEIQRTEQGDSAMYLCASSHDGNTEAFFGQGTRLTVV.

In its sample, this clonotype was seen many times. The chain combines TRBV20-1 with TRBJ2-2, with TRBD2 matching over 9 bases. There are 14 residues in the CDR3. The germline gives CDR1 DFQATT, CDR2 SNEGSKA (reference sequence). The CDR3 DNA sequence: TGCAACCTACAGCGGGGGGCGAACACCGGGGAGCTGTTTTTT. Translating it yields CNLQRGANTGELFF.

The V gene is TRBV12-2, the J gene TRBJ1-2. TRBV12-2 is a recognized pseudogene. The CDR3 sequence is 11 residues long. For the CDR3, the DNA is TGTGCAAGTCGCTGCATTTATGGCTACACCTTC. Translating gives CASRCIYGYTF.

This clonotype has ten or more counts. The CDR3 spells CASSKQETQYF. The CDR3 DNA is TGTGCCAGCTCTAAGCAAGAGACCCAGTACTTC. The rearrangement uses TRBV6-5 and TRBJ2-5, with no clear D. Deletions cut 8 bases from V and 2 bases from J, with 6 bases between. Germline V gene sequence: CDR1 MNHEY, CDR2 SVGAGI. The CDR3 is 11 residues long.

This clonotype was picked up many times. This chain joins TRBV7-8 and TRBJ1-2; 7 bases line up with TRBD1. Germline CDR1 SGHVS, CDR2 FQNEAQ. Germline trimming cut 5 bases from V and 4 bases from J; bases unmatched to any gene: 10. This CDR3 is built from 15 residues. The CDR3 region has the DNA TGTGCCAGCAGCCATTCGACAGGGAAGGGCTATGGCTACACCTTC. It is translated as CASSHSTGKGYGYTF.

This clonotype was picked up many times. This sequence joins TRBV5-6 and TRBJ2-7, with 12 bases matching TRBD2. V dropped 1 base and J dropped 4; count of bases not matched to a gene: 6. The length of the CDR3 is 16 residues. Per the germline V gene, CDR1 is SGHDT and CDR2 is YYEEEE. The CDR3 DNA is TGTGCCAGCAGCTTGACGGCTAGCGGGGGGGCATACGAGCAGTACGTC. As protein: CASSLTASGGAYEQYV.